Below, 21 T cell receptor beta chains from the same sample are listed, as sequenced in a study of Graves' ophthalmopathy and Graves' hyperthyroidism. The authors amplified TCR beta CDR3 regions, and they did so from RNA transcripts for repertoire sequencing. HTBI primers were employed in first-round RT-PCR, then a second-round multiplex PCR followed. TCRdb ran MiXCR on the multiplex PCR reads and lists one entry per CDR3 protein. The data show 580,000 or so distinct CDR3 sequences, 35% to 45% seen once. The sample taken for sequencing was peripheral blood or thyroid tissue (not recorded which). The receptor set was obtained from an adult man with Graves' hyperthyroidism.

The V gene is TRBV30, the J gene TRBJ1-5; D is perhaps TRBD1 (5 bases). The germline CDR1 and CDR2 sequences are GTSNPN and SVGIG (reference sequence). V was cut by 0 bases and J by 6 bases, with 12 bases left in between. The CDR3 is made up of 14 amino acids. The CDR3 loop reads CAWSVGTRGQPQHF. CDR3 in DNA: TGTGCCTGGAGTGTAGGGACGCGGGGTCAGCCCCAGCATTTT.

The V and J genes are TRBV7-9 and TRBJ1-5; D ambiguous. This CDR3 contains 14 residues. CDR1 and CDR2 (germline): SEHNR, FQNEAQ (reference sequence). Trimming took 4 bases from V and 3 from J, leaving 10 bases between them. CDR3 sequence reads: CASSSDWNNQPQHF. CDR3 bases: TGTGCCAGCAGCTCAGACTGGAACAATCAGCCCCAGCATTTT.

As for this clonotype: This may be a read error, as it is one base from a much larger clone. DNA of the CDR3: TGTGCCTGTAGTGACAGTGTGGTTTACGAGCAGTACTTC. It encodes CACSDSVVYEQYF. This chain joins TRBV19 and TRBJ2-7; weak D call: TRBD1 (5 bases). This CDR3 region has 13 residues. Germline CDR1 reads LNHDA; CDR2 reads SQIVND (reference sequence).

This clonotype was counted only a few times. This chain uses TRBV20-1 with TRBJ2-3; D may be TRBD1 (5 bases). The CDR3 runs to 15 residues. V shed 5 bases and J shed 2 bases, with 17 bases lying between them. Per germline, CDR1 DFQATT and CDR2 SNEGSKA (reference sequence). CDR3 in amino acids: CSAPMTATLTDTQYF. The CDR3 DNA sequence: TGCAGTGCTCCCATGACAGCAACCCTCACAGATACGCAGTATTTT.

The chain couples TRBV7-2 to TRBJ1-5; 12 bases fit TRBD1. The CDR3 totals 15 residues. V was pared by 6 bases and J by 7 bases, with 7 bases of the junction left unmatched. Germline V CDR1 and CDR2: SGHTA, FQGNSA. The CDR3 DNA sequence: TGTGCCAGCAGTCCGGGACAGGGGGCCGAGCAGCCCCAGCATTTT. Residues: CASSPGQGAEQPQHF.

V gene TRBV5-1 combines with J gene TRBJ2-2; D gene uncertain. The CDR3 runs 14 residues. CDR1 is SGHRS, CDR2 YFSETQ, per germline. Between the trimmed V and J ends, which lost 4 bases and 4 bases, there was a span of 11 bases. The CDR3 nucleotides read TGCGCCAGCAGCACAACGCCAGTCACCGGGGAGCTGTTTTTT. This gives the protein CASSTTPVTGELFF.

This clonotype was counted at least ten times. This rearrangement joins TRBV29-1 to TRBJ2-7, with D possibly being TRBD2 (6 bases). With 6 bases removed from V and 0 bases from J, the gap between germline ends came to 18 bases. This CDR3 is 15 amino acids long. Germline CDR1 SQVTM, CDR2 ANQGSEA. CDR3 bases: TGCAGCGTCGGACAAACCGGGACTCGCTCCTACGAGCAGTACTTC. Translation: CSVGQTGTRSYEQYF.

This clonotype was recorded at least ten times. The chain is built from TRBV6-5 and TRBJ1-5, with TRBD1 matching 8 bases. V shed 6 bases and J 5 bases; nucleotides not matched to a gene: 6. This CDR3 has 14 amino acids. Germline CDR1 and CDR2: MNHEY and SVGAGI. DNA of the CDR3: TGTGCCAGCAGGTCAGGACAGGGATATCAGCCCCAGCATTTT. This encodes CASRSGQGYQPQHF.

As to this clonotype: A read error may explain this, as a much larger clone is one base away. The CDR3 spells CAVSVEPPPLHF. Written as DNA, the CDR3 is TGTGCCGTCAGTGTCGAACCCCCACCCCTCCACTTT. This chain connects TRBV10-3 to TRBJ1-6; D call uncertain. The CDR3 runs 12 residues. Germline V gene data show CDR1 as ENHRY and CDR2 as SYGVKD.

In its sample, this clonotype was seen many times. The chain joins TRBV10-3 to TRBJ2-2; the D gene could be TRBD1 or TRBD2 (5 bases each). Deletions cut 8 bases from V and 10 bases from J, with 17 bases between. Germline lookup yields CDR1 ENHRY and CDR2 SYGVKD. The CDR3 is 13 amino acids. The CDR3 DNA sequence: TGTGCCATCGGGGCCGGGACGCCTGAGGAGCTGTTTTTT. Protein: CAIGAGTPEELFF.

This clonotype was recorded at least ten times. The chain joins TRBV9 to TRBJ1-2, with D tentatively TRBD1 (5 bases). The CDR3 spans 14 residues. Trimming pared 4 bases from V and 4 bases from J, leaving 14 bases between. Germline loops: CDR1 SGDLS, CDR2 YYNGEE. CDR3 DNA sequence: TGTGCCAGCAGCTTCCGACAGAACCCCTATGGCTACACCTTC. Translated: CASSFRQNPYGYTF.

As for this clonotype: This may stem from a read error, because a much larger clone lies one nucleotide away. The conserved phenylalanine or tryptophan is not found at the CDR3 terminus, so this likely reflects a read error. This chain joins TRBV12-3 or TRBV12-4 and TRBJ1-1; 9 positions match TRBD1. Trimming took 4 bases from V and 1 from J; bases not matched to a gene: 7. This CDR3 region has 16 residues. The CDR3: CASSYHRGQTNTEAFL. In DNA form, the CDR3 reads TGTGCCAGCAGTTACCACAGGGGGCAGACGAACACTGAAGCTTTCCTT.

There are a few counts of this clonotype. This chain connects TRBV5-5 to TRBJ2-2, with D possibly TRBD1 on 6 matching bases. Trimming cost V 3 bases and J 1 base, with 16 bases left between them. Germline CDR1 reads SGHKS; CDR2 reads YYEKEE (reference sequence). This CDR3 spans 17 amino acids. CDR3 region: CASSSQPQTGNTGELFF. Written as DNA, the CDR3 is TGTGCCAGCAGCTCCCAGCCGCAGACAGGGAACACCGGGGAGCTGTTTTTT.

The rearrangement joins TRBV29-1 to TRBJ2-7; D might be TRBD1 (6 bases). The V end lost 8 bases, the J end lost 3 bases, and 11 bases lay between the germline ends. CDR1 SQVTM and CDR2 ANQGSEA come from the germline V gene. This CDR3 has 11 residues. The CDR3 DNA is TGCAGCCTACCGGACAGCTACGAGCAGTACTTC. It is translated as CSLPDSYEQYF.

The V call is TRBV5-4, the J call TRBJ1-4, with D possibly being TRBD1 (6 bases). The CDR3 covers 15 residues. Germline V gene sequence: CDR1 SGHNT, CDR2 YYREEE (reference sequence). The ends were cut back, 5 bases at V and 1 base at J, with 12 bases in the middle. DNA for the CDR3: TGTGCCAGCAGTCAAACAGGGAAAACTAATGAAAAACTGTTTTTT. This translates into CASSQTGKTNEKLFF.

This chain joins TRBV5-1 and TRBJ1-4, with TRBD1 identical over 8 bases. The trim removed 2 bases at V and 7 bases at J, leaving 4 bases unmatched. There are 14 residues in the CDR3. The germline V gene encodes CDR1 SGHRS and CDR2 YFSETQ. Here the CDR3 DNA reads TGCGCCAGCAGCTTTCAGGGGGCGGCTGAAAAACTGTTTTTT. Translated, it gives CASSFQGAAEKLFF.

This clonotype was picked up many times. V and J are TRBV10-3 and TRBJ2-6; no clear D. The germline CDR1 and CDR2 sequences are ENHRY and SYGVKD. Trimming shortened V by 5 bases and J by 0 bases, and 14 bases separated the two germline ends. CDR3 length: 17 amino acids. CDR3 loop: CAISPPRGVSGANVLTF. DNA for the CDR3: TGTGCCATCAGTCCCCCCCGCGGAGTCTCTGGGGCCAACGTCCTGACTTTC.

At least ten counts were recorded for this clonotype. V usage is TRBV2 and J usage is TRBJ1-4, with D tentatively TRBD1 (6 bases). Germline CDR1 is SNHLY and CDR2 is FYNNEI. The CDR3 totals 15 residues. V was shortened by 1 base and J by 2 bases, with 8 bases between the two germline ends. The chain's CDR3 is CASSEEGGTNEKLFF. The DNA of the CDR3 is TGTGCCAGCAGTGAAGAGGGGGGGACTAATGAAAAACTGTTTTTT.

The chain has TRBV10-3 and TRBJ1-2; possible D gene TRBD1, 5 bases. V lost 8 bases and J lost 0, with 7 bases in between. CDR3 length: 12 residues. Germline V gives CDR1 ENHRY, CDR2 SYGVKD. CDR3 loop: CAIGGPNYGYTF. In DNA form, the CDR3 reads TGTGCCATCGGGGGACCTAACTATGGCTACACCTTC.

This clonotype was seen repeatedly, ten times or more. The chain links TRBV19 to TRBJ2-5; maybe TRBD2 (5 bases). The germline V gene has CDR1 LNHDA and CDR2 SQIVND (reference sequence). The V and J ends lost 3 bases and 1 base respectively, with 9 bases between them. The CDR3 extends over 14 amino acids. The DNA for the CDR3 is TGTGCCAGTAGTATGGAAGCGGCCCAAGAGACCCAGTACTTC. Its protein product is CASSMEAAQETQYF.

The CDR3 sequence: CASSGGTLNTEAFF. As DNA, the CDR3 is TGTGCCAGCAGTGGGGGGACATTGAACACTGAAGCTTTCTTT. J is TRBJ1-1 and V is TRBV7-9, with D possibly TRBD1 on 6 matching bases. V lost 6 bases to trimming and J lost 0 bases, with 11 bases between them. CDR1 is SEHNR, CDR2 FQNEAQ, per germline (reference sequence). There are 14 residues in the CDR3.